This T cell receptor beta chain was recorded in a study of T cell responses to AZD1222 COVID-19 vaccine. Study-wide context: Pooled together were second doses at about 4 or about 12 weeks. Study results and caveats: As reported, nearly half of all spike-specific TCRs target variant regions that are unmutated. It was only after the peak T cell response that any repertoires were sampled. White British ancestry dominated among donors, who included more females, and clonal diversity was possibly underestimated.

Sequenced by immunoSEQ multiplex PCR; TCRdb stores in-frame clones only, minus some. The sample records about 120,000 clones, roughly 84% being singletons. The J segment lost 4 bases and the V segment lost 0 bases, leaving 7 bases of the junction unmatched. Germline CDR1 and CDR2: GTSNPN and SVGIG (reference sequence). This CDR3 has 15 amino acids. As regards this clone: Its antigen is currently unknown.

The rearrangement links TRBV30 to TRBJ2-3, with TRBD2 matching 7 bases. This receptor was identified in an adult in good health. The source material was peripheral blood, sampled on day 0 of AZD1222 vaccination. The CDR3 loop reads CAWSVSGEDSDTQYF. As DNA, the CDR3 is TGTGCCTGGAGTGTCAGCGGGGAGGATTCAGATACGCAGTATTTT.